The next 14 T cell receptor beta chains were all read from a single sample in a study of T cell responses to AZD1222 COVID-19 vaccine. Here immunoSEQ multiplex PCR was the method, and the copy in TCRdb shows in-frame clones only, minus some. The sample has about 100,000 clones, nearly 90% seen once. The sample consisted of peripheral blood, taken on day 0 of AZD1222 vaccination. These receptors all stem from an adult in good health.

This clone was seen a single time. The chain combines TRBV19 with TRBJ1-5, with 7 bases identical to TRBD1. Germline V gene sequence: CDR1 LNHDA, CDR2 SQIVND (reference sequence). V lost 5 bases to trimming and J lost 2 bases; unmatched junction nucleotides: 3. The CDR3 runs to 14 residues. The CDR3 loop is CASSQGQGNQPQHF. Written as DNA, the CDR3 is TGTGCCAGTAGTCAAGGACAGGGCAATCAGCCCCAGCATTTT.

The chain joins TRBV11-3 to TRBJ1-4; the D is unclear. Trimming left V 2 bases short and J 2 bases short, with 9 bases between. The CDR3 is 15 amino acids. Germline values: CDR1 SGHNT, CDR2 YENEEA. The CDR3 spells CASSLRPLTNEKLFF. CDR3 coding DNA: TGTGCCAGCAGCTTAAGACCCCTTACTAATGAAAAACTGTTTTTT.

The rearrangement links TRBV6-5 to TRBJ1-5; 9 bases map to TRBD1. V lost 0 bases to trimming and J lost 15 bases; unmatched junction nucleotides: 3. The germline gives CDR1 MNHEY, CDR2 SVGAGI. CDR3 length: 12 amino acids. Written as DNA, the CDR3 is TGTGCCAGCAGTTACTCGTCGGACAGGGGGCATTTT. Encoded protein: CASSYSSDRGHF.

CDR3 bases: TGTGCCAGCAGCTTAGCTCGTGAGCAGTTCTTC. It specifies CASSLAREQFF. The chain couples TRBV7-2 to TRBJ2-1; D unresolved. CDR1 and CDR2 (germline): SGHTA, FQGNSA. V was trimmed by 0 bases and J by 9 bases, leaving 3 bases between them. This CDR3 is built from 11 residues.

This clone appeared once. This chain uses TRBV19 with TRBJ1-2; tentative D call: TRBD1 (5 bases). V lost 2 bases and J 1 base, leaving 8 bases between the germline ends. Germline V gives CDR1 LNHDA, CDR2 SQIVND (reference sequence). CDR3 length: 14 residues. The DNA for the CDR3 is TGTGCCAGTAGTATAAACAGGAGTAACTATGGCTACACCTTC. Amino acids: CASSINRSNYGYTF.

V usage is TRBV6-5 and J usage is TRBJ2-7; D possibly corresponds to TRBD1 (6 bases). This CDR3 region has 13 residues. Germline loops: CDR1 MNHEY, CDR2 SVGAGI. V dropped 6 bases and J dropped 4 bases, with 13 bases sitting between them. The CDR3 bases are TGTGCCAGCAGGGACAGTTCCTGGTACGAGCAGTACTTC. This gives the protein CASRDSSWYEQYF.

This chain uses TRBV18 with TRBJ2-7; 8 bases align to TRBD1. There are 14 residues in the CDR3. With 6 bases clipped from V and 2 bases from J, the junction kept 6 bases outside the gene matches. Germline values: CDR1 KGHSH, CDR2 LQKENI. CDR3 residues: CASSQGAGPYEQYF. The CDR3 bases are TGTGCCAGCTCTCAGGGGGCGGGGCCCTACGAGCAGTACTTC.

This clone was observed a handful of times. The chain recombines TRBV4-3 with TRBJ2-1; 11 nucleotides agree with TRBD1. The CDR3 extends over 15 amino acids. Looked up from germline, CDR1 is LGHNA and CDR2 is YSLEER. The V gene end was trimmed by 4 bases and the J gene end by 6 bases; junction bases not matched to a gene: 5. The CDR3 reads CASSLGTGGFNEQFF. The CDR3 DNA reads TGCGCCAGCAGCCTTGGGACAGGGGGTTTCAATGAGCAGTTCTTC.

The genes are TRBV12-3 or TRBV12-4 and TRBJ1-1, with D maybe TRBD1 (5 bases). The CDR3 runs to 13 residues. The V gene lost 10 bases and the J gene lost 5 bases, with 17 bases spanning the gap. The CDR3 here is CAILGGVRTEAFF. In DNA form, the CDR3 reads TGTGCCATCTTGGGGGGGGTACGGACTGAAGCTTTCTTT.

This clone has just one count. The chain links TRBV19 to TRBJ1-2; 9 nucleotides agree with TRBD1. The CDR3 runs 15 residues. J was trimmed by 6 bases and V by 5 bases; bases with no gene match: 10. Germline CDR1 and CDR2: LNHDA and SQIVND (reference sequence). CDR3 coding DNA: TGTGCCAGTAGTGCAACAGGGGGCGCTTTACATGGCTACACCTTC. Translated: CASSATGGALHGYTF.

V and J are TRBV27 and TRBJ2-7, with D tentatively TRBD2 (7 bases). The germline V gene has CDR1 MNHEY and CDR2 SMNVEV (reference sequence). The CDR3 contains 15 residues. V lost 2 bases to trimming and J lost 2 bases, with 13 bases between them. The CDR3 nucleotides are TGTGCCAGCAGTTTAAGGCGGGGGCCTACCTACGAGCAGTACTTC. It encodes CASSLRRGPTYEQYF.

The rearrangement joins TRBV11-2 to TRBJ1-3; D not resolved. The CDR3 runs to 14 residues. CDR1 is SGHAT and CDR2 is FQNNGV in the germline V gene. Trimming shortened V by 4 bases and J by 4 bases, and 11 bases separated the two germline ends. In DNA, the CDR3 is TGTGCCAGCAGCTCGGGGTGGTTCGGAAACACCATATATTTT. This codes for CASSSGWFGNTIYF.

The rearrangement links TRBV7-2 to TRBJ2-5; TRBD2 matches at 10 bases. V was clipped by 7 bases and J by 5 bases; unmatched bases: 7. Looked up from germline, CDR1 is SGHTA and CDR2 is FQGNSA. This CDR3 spans 14 amino acids. DNA of the CDR3: TGTGCCAGCACCTCTAGCGGGGGTAGGGAGACCCAGTACTTC. This sequence encodes CASTSSGGRETQYF.

With regard to this clone: Other DNA sequences from this sample encode an identical CDR3 as well. The chain recombines TRBV11-2 with TRBJ1-1; D perhaps matches TRBD1 (6 bases). Trimming took 5 bases from V and 4 from J, leaving 8 bases between them. The germline CDR1 and CDR2 sequences are SGHAT and FQNNGV. This CDR3 spans 12 amino acids. The CDR3 protein is CASSQGGTEAFF. The CDR3 DNA follows: TGTGCCAGCAGCCAAGGGGGCACTGAAGCTTTCTTT.